These 30 T cell receptor beta chains were all obtained from the same sample, sequenced in a study of blood T cell repertoires in COVID-19. The method was immunoSEQ multiplex PCR; TCRdb's version includes in-frame clones alone and lacks a portion of them. There are some 350,000 clones in the sample; over 80% occur only once, and around 6% lies in the top ten. Source material: peripheral blood. These receptors originate from a woman aged 45-65 years with COVID-19, enrolled during active disease.

The chain couples TRBV4-1 to TRBJ1-4; a weak D match, TRBD1 (6 bases). This CDR3 has 15 amino acids. With 4 bases removed from V and 6 bases from J, the gap between germline ends came to 15 bases. Germline CDR1 and CDR2: MGHRA and YSYEKL. This CDR3 reads CASSPPRGGDEKLFF. Written as DNA, the CDR3 is TGCGCCAGCAGCCCCCCGCGAGGGGGAGATGAAAAACTGTTTTTT.

The V and J genes are TRBV11-1 and TRBJ2-5; 12 bases are shared with TRBD2. Germline CDR1 and CDR2: SGHAT and FQDESV (reference sequence). This CDR3 has 16 amino acids. The V gene end was trimmed by 8 bases and the J gene end by 4 bases; junction bases not matched to a gene: 11. The CDR3 DNA is TGTGCCAGCGGAGGACTAGCGGGATTTAGAGGAGAGACCCAGTACTTC. Translated: CASGGLAGFRGETQYF.

This clone was seen just once. V gene TRBV16 combines with J gene TRBJ2-3; the match to TRBD1 covers 7 bases. The CDR3 loop spans 14 amino acids. Per the germline V gene, CDR1 is KGHSY and CDR2 is FQNENV. The trim removed 4 bases at V and 1 base at J, leaving 2 bases unmatched. This chain's CDR3 is CASSRTGGTDTQYF. CDR3 DNA: TGTGCCAGCAGCCGAACAGGGGGCACAGATACGCAGTATTTT. Combining the CDR3 with reference TRBV16 and TRBJ2-3 gives the whole variable domain GEEVAQTPKHLVRGEGQKAKLYCAPIKGHSYVFWYQQVLKNEFKFLISFQNENVFDETGMPKERFSAKCLPNSPCSLEIQATKLEDSAVYFCASSRTGGTDTQYFGPGTRLTVL.

This clone was counted only a few times. Other nucleotide sequences in the sample specify the same CDR3. This chain links TRBV7-2 with TRBJ1-6, with unresolved D. This CDR3 spans 15 amino acids. From germline, CDR1 is SGHTA and CDR2 FQGNSA. V lost 0 bases and J lost 6, with 9 bases in between. The chain's CDR3 is CASSLAPRLNSPLHF. The CDR3 DNA follows: TGTGCCAGCAGCTTAGCCCCGCGCCTTAATTCACCCCTCCACTTT.

The V and J genes are TRBV30 and TRBJ1-6; 9 bases are a match to TRBD1. The CDR3 length is 16 residues. The junction had 12 bases not matched to a gene; V was cut back by 6 bases and J by 6 bases. Germline lookup yields CDR1 GTSNPN and CDR2 SVGIG (reference sequence). The chain's CDR3 is CACTGGAGLGNSPLHF. The CDR3 DNA reads TGTGCCTGTACAGGGGGCGCCGGGTTGGGTAATTCACCCCTCCACTTT.

Written as DNA, the CDR3 is TGCGCCAGCAGCTTGGGGCCTGGAGGGGGCAACACAGATACGCAGTATTTT. Its protein is CASSLGPGGGNTDTQYF. The chain couples TRBV5-1 to TRBJ2-3; D perhaps matches TRBD1 (7 bases). Trimming took 0 bases from V and 2 from J, leaving 16 bases between them. Germline CDR1 and CDR2: SGHRS and YFSETQ. The CDR3 sequence is 17 residues long.

This sequence joins TRBV4-2 and TRBJ2-7; weak D call: TRBD1 (6 bases). The CDR3 consists of 14 residues. With 4 bases removed from V and 4 bases from J, the gap between germline ends came to 14 bases. Germline values: CDR1 LGHNA, CDR2 YNFKEQ. The CDR3 loop is CASSLTGTSYEQYF. CDR3 sequence (DNA): TGTGCCAGCAGCCTTACCGGGACAAGTTACGAGCAGTACTTC.

The chain recombines TRBV19 with TRBJ2-2; 14 bases match TRBD2. This CDR3 has 17 residues. V was clipped by 7 bases and J by 3 bases; unmatched bases: 7. The germline gives CDR1 LNHDA, CDR2 SQIVND (reference sequence). CDR3 sequence: CASTLGLAGAYTGELFF. CDR3 coding DNA: TGTGCCAGTACCCTGGGACTAGCGGGAGCGTACACCGGGGAGCTGTTTTTT. Full variable domain (rest looked up from reference TRBV19 and TRBJ2-2): DGGITQSPKYLFRKEGQNVTLSCEQNLNHDAMYWYRQDPGQGLRLIYYSQIVNDFQKGDIAEGYSVSREKKESFPLTVTSAQKNPTAFYLCASTLGLAGAYTGELFFGEGSRLTVL.

This chain links TRBV5-4 with TRBJ1-4, with D possibly matching TRBD1 (5 bases). The CDR3 spans 17 residues. Germline V gives CDR1 SGHNT, CDR2 YYREEE (reference sequence). Trimming left V 0 bases short and J 3 bases short, with 15 bases between. DNA of the CDR3: TGTGCCAGCAGCTTGGGTTTAAGCAGGGCTGCTAATGAAAAACTGTTTTTT. It yields the protein CASSLGLSRAANEKLFF.

The J gene is TRBJ2-4, the V gene TRBV18; tentative D call: TRBD1 (6 bases). Germline V gene lookup returns CDR1 KGHSH and CDR2 LQKENI. The CDR3 has 15 residues. Between the trimmed V and J ends, which lost 3 bases and 7 bases, there was a span of 16 bases. CDR3: CASSPSGAQGNIQYF. As DNA, the CDR3 is TGTGCCAGCTCACCCTCCGGGGCTCAGGGGAACATTCAGTACTTC.

The chain joins TRBV6-1 to TRBJ1-6; D is ambiguous. The CDR3 sequence is 14 residues long. V lost 3 bases and J 5 bases, leaving 8 bases between the germline ends. Germline V gene data show CDR1 as MNHNS and CDR2 as SASEGT. The CDR3 here is CASSEYRDNSPLHF. For the CDR3, the DNA is TGTGCCAGCAGTGAGTACAGAGATAATTCACCCCTCCACTTT.

The V and J genes are TRBV19 and TRBJ1-2, with 11 bases identical to TRBD1. V trimming: 3 bases; J trimming: 6 bases; junction bases outside the gene matches: 6. Per the germline V gene, CDR1 is LNHDA and CDR2 is SQIVND (reference sequence). This CDR3 spans 15 amino acids. Written as DNA, the CDR3 is TGTGCCAGTAGTATGCGGTGGGACAGGGGGGATGGCTACACCTTC. Protein product: CASSMRWDRGDGYTF.

The chain uses TRBV7-3 and TRBJ2-1, with 7 bases matching TRBD1. The V segment lost 4 bases and the J segment 2 bases; nucleotides outside the gene matches: 5. The length of the CDR3 is 15 residues. Looked up from germline, CDR1 is SGHTA and CDR2 is FQGTGA. The CDR3 region is CASSYYGTAYNEQFF. The CDR3 nucleotides read TGTGCCAGCAGCTATTACGGGACAGCCTACAATGAGCAGTTCTTC.

V and J are TRBV3-1 (or the pseudogene TRBV3-2) and TRBJ2-1; TRBD2 matches at 16 bases. The CDR3 length is 15 residues. J gave up 8 bases and V 4 bases, and 2 bases lay outside the gene matches. Germline loops: CDR1 LGHDT, CDR2 YNNKEL (reference sequence). This CDR3 reads CASSRGLAGGYEQFF. In DNA form, the CDR3 reads TGTGCCAGCAGCCGGGGACTAGCGGGAGGGTATGAGCAGTTCTTC.

The chain recombines TRBV30 with TRBJ1-5; 10 bases are shared with TRBD1. This CDR3 spans 12 amino acids. V lost 4 bases, J lost 11 bases, and 5 bases stayed unmatched. Looked up from germline, CDR1 is GTSNPN and CDR2 is SVGIG (reference sequence). CDR3 in DNA: TGTGCCTGGAAGGGACAGGGGCCTTCCCAGCATTTT. Translated, it gives CAWKGQGPSQHF.

This clone was found once. The chain uses TRBV7-3 and TRBJ1-2, with D unresolved. V was trimmed by 3 bases and J by 2 bases, leaving 7 bases between them. Looked up from germline, CDR1 is SGHTA and CDR2 is FQGTGA. The CDR3 is 13 amino acids. CDR3 in DNA: TGTGCCAGCAGCTTTTCACTGAACTATGGCTACACCTTC. Its protein product is CASSFSLNYGYTF. Supplemented by reference TRBV7-3 and TRBJ1-2, the full variable domain reads GAGVSQTPSNKVTEKGKYVELRCDPISGHTALYWYRQSLGQGPEFLIYFQGTGAADDSGLPNDRFFAVRPEGSVSTLKIQRTERGDSAVYLCASSFSLNYGYTFGSGTRLTVV.

This clone was seen only once. The chain combines TRBV27 with TRBJ2-1, with 7 bases that match TRBD1. Unmatched junction bases numbered 7, after V lost 8 bases and J lost 0 bases. The length of the CDR3 is 15 residues. CDR1 is MNHEY and CDR2 is SMNVEV in the germline V gene (reference sequence). The CDR3: CASLGGQSSYNEQFF. In DNA, the CDR3 is TGTGCCAGCCTTGGGGGACAGAGCTCCTACAATGAGCAGTTCTTC.

The chain joins TRBV4-1 to TRBJ1-1, with a weak D call TRBD1 (5 bases). The CDR3 totals 20 residues. CDR1 is MGHRA and CDR2 is YSYEKL in the germline V gene. V dropped 0 bases and J dropped 0 bases, with 23 bases sitting between them. This CDR3 is CASSQDPRSRGGRMNTEAFF. CDR3 DNA: TGCGCCAGCAGCCAAGACCCGAGGTCGCGGGGGGGAAGAATGAACACTGAAGCTTTCTTT.

The V call is TRBV5-4, the J call TRBJ2-1; 11 nucleotides match TRBD2. The CDR3 runs to 17 residues. After removal of 3 bases from V and 0 bases from J, the junction contained 5 bases not matched to a gene. Germline CDR1 SGHNT, CDR2 YYREEE (reference sequence). The CDR3 bases are TGTGCCAGCAGCTCCGGGACTAGCGGCTTCTCCTACAATGAGCAGTTCTTC. Translating gives CASSSGTSGFSYNEQFF.

The chain uses TRBV18 and TRBJ1-1; D gene unclear. Trimming removed 3 bases at V and 1 base at J, with 12 bases between. This CDR3 is 15 amino acids long. The V gene's germline CDR1 is KGHSH and CDR2 LQKENI. In DNA form, the CDR3 reads TGTGCCAGCTCACCGACGAGAGGGCAGAACACTGAAGCTTTCTTT. This codes for CASSPTRGQNTEAFF.

J is TRBJ2-6 and V is TRBV3-1 (or the pseudogene TRBV3-2), with 9 positions matching TRBD1. V lost 3 bases and J lost 4; bases outside the gene matches: 16. The germline gives CDR1 LGHDT, CDR2 YNNKEL (reference sequence). CDR3 length: 20 residues. CDR3 loop: CASSHARDRALRKGANVLTF. The CDR3 bases are TGTGCCAGCAGCCACGCCCGGGACAGGGCCCTCAGAAAAGGGGCCAACGTCCTGACTTTC.

The chain recombines TRBV6-2 or TRBV6-3 with TRBJ1-5; 8 bases agree with TRBD1. Looked up from germline, CDR1 is MNHEY and CDR2 is SVGEGT. This CDR3 is built from 15 residues. V was pared by 2 bases and J by 7 bases, with 7 bases of the junction left unmatched. CDR3 in amino acids: CASSYGQGAIQPQHF. CDR3 bases: TGTGCCAGCAGTTACGGCCAGGGGGCGATACAGCCCCAGCATTTT.

This chain uses TRBV4-3 with TRBJ2-7, with TRBD2 identical over 9 bases. The germline CDR1 and CDR2 sequences are LGHNA and YSLEER. There are 15 residues in the CDR3. Unmatched junction bases numbered 6, after V lost 3 bases and J lost 3 bases. CDR3: CASSHETSGRYEQYF. CDR3 sequence (DNA): TGCGCCAGCAGCCATGAGACTAGCGGTCGCTACGAGCAGTACTTC.

This clone was recorded a few times. The chain is built from TRBV29-1 and TRBJ1-2; 8 bases are shared with TRBD1. This CDR3 region has 11 residues. J was trimmed by 8 bases and V by 6 bases; bases with no gene match: 5. Per the germline V gene, CDR1 is SQVTM and CDR2 is ANQGSEA. The CDR3: CSVRTGNGYTF. The CDR3, as DNA: TGCAGCGTCCGGACAGGGAACGGCTACACCTTC.

This clone was seen a handful of times. The chain carries TRBV10-3 and TRBJ1-6; TRBD1 matches 7 bases. The CDR3 contains 15 residues. Germline V gene data show CDR1 as ENHRY and CDR2 as SYGVKD. The V and J ends lost 6 bases and 5 bases, in that order; junction bases with no gene match: 7. CDR3 in amino acids: CAIREQGRNNSPLHF. CDR3 DNA: TGTGCCATCAGAGAACAGGGGAGGAATAATTCACCCCTCCACTTT.

This chain joins TRBV10-3 and TRBJ1-1, with a weak D call TRBD1 (5 bases). The CDR3 totals 13 residues. The V and J ends lost 6 bases and 8 bases respectively, with 16 bases between them. Germline values: CDR1 ENHRY, CDR2 SYGVKD. This CDR3 reads CAISSGTSEEAFF. Written as DNA, the CDR3 is TGTGCCATCAGCAGCGGGACCTCCGAAGAAGCTTTCTTT.

The V and J genes are TRBV28 and TRBJ1-2; D call uncertain. The ends were cut back, 6 bases at V and 0 bases at J, with 11 bases in the middle. The CDR3 is made up of 14 amino acids. The germline gives CDR1 MDHEN, CDR2 SYDVKM. The CDR3 nucleotides are TGTGCCAGCAGCGTCGGGATAACTAACTATGGCTACACCTTC. Protein: CASSVGITNYGYTF.

This chain links TRBV19 with TRBJ2-7; TRBD2 aligns across 13 bases. The CDR3 spans 15 residues. Per germline, CDR1 LNHDA and CDR2 SQIVND (reference sequence). After removal of 6 bases from V and 5 bases from J, the junction contained 7 bases not matched to a gene. The CDR3: CASRRTSGSIHEQYF. The CDR3, as DNA: TGTGCCAGTAGGAGGACTAGCGGGAGTATCCACGAGCAGTACTTC.

The rearrangement joins TRBV19 to TRBJ2-1; D call uncertain. The CDR3 spans 15 residues. Deletions cut 7 bases from V and 2 bases from J, with 15 bases between. Germline lookup yields CDR1 LNHDA and CDR2 SQIVND (reference sequence). CDR3 sequence: CASTISQYAYNEQFF. The CDR3 DNA reads as TGTGCCAGTACCATTAGTCAATATGCCTACAATGAGCAGTTCTTC.

This chain connects TRBV14 to TRBJ2-3; 8 bases map to TRBD2. V lost 4 bases and J lost 5; bases outside the gene matches: 5. The CDR3 extends over 14 amino acids. Germline V gives CDR1 SGHDN, CDR2 FVKESK. CDR3 loop: CASSLREGVDTQYF. For the CDR3, the DNA is TGTGCCAGCAGCCTTCGGGAGGGCGTAGATACGCAGTATTTT.